This T cell receptor (beta chain) was retrieved from a study of blood T cell repertoires in COVID-19. As for the study in general: Acute and convalescent COVID-19 specimens originated in the United States, Italy and Spain. PBMCs, B-cell-depleted T cells, or T cells were the source of the cDNA or gDNA that made up the material.

How the authors handled the data: Reference gene primer amplification gave nucleated cell count estimates. Sequenced by immunoSEQ multiplex PCR; TCRdb stores in-frame clones only, minus some. The D gene and trimming were derived from the DNA, and the V and J assignments and clone size from that table. Of about 98,000 clones listed, about nine tenths are singletons. The origin of this receptor is a man aged 45-65 years with acute or convalescent COVID-19. The sequencing input was peripheral blood.

DNA for the CDR3: TGTGCCAGCAGCGTAATGGCTAGCGGGAGGTATAGCAATGAGCAGTTCTTC. The encoded protein is CASSVMASGRYSNEQFF. The chain employs TRBV9 and TRBJ2-1; the match to TRBD2 covers 11 bases. J lost 6 bases, V lost 1 base, and 9 bases had no gene match. The CDR3 length is 17 residues. Germline loops: CDR1 SGDLS, CDR2 YYNGEE.